A selection of T cell receptor beta chains follows, all from one sample in a study of early T cells in non-severe SARS-CoV-2 infection. Using its own MiXCR run on the 5' RACE reads, TCRdb lists one record per CDR3 protein. The data hold 50,000 or so distinct CDR3 sequences, with around 6% observed a single time. The sample comprised whole blood. These receptors were collected from an adult who was a healthcare worker with PCR-confirmed SARS-CoV-2 infection or an uninfected control (not recorded which). CDR3s include the opening cysteine and the closing phenylalanine or tryptophan. A D gene is named only where the DNA matches it firmly. For some rows the clone size is stated as once, few or many, or as a class when expanded; others skip it.

D	size	V	J	CDR3	DNA
NA	NA	TRBV10-1	TRBJ2-7	CASSEGQVSYEQYF	TGCGCCAGCAGTGAGGGACAAGTCTCCTACGAGCAGTACTTC
NA	few	TRBV7-9	TRBJ2-1	CASNPDSYNEQFF	TGTGCCAGCAATCCCGACTCCTACAATGAGCAGTTCTTC
TRBD1	many	TRBV18	TRBJ2-1	CASGIGTGVYNEQFF	TGTGCCAGCGGAATCGGGACAGGGGTTTACAATGAGCAGTTCTTC
NA	NA	TRBV4-1	TRBJ2-5	CASSQGPSGGGETQYF	TGCGCCAGCAGCCAAGGTCCTTCGGGGGGCGGAGAGACCCAGTACTTC
NA	NA	TRBV2	TRBJ1-2	CASSAGRPNYGYTF	TGTGCCAGCAGTGCGGGACGTCCTAACTATGGCTACACCTTC
NA	many	TRBV12-3/TRBV12-4	TRBJ2-3	CASSYTDTQYF	TGTGCCAGCAGTTACACAGATACGCAGTATTTT
NA	many	TRBV5-1	TRBJ1-4	CASSSDGPMTKLFF	TGCGCCAGCAGCTCCGACGGCCCTATGACGAAACTGTTTTTT
NA	many	TRBV5-4	TRBJ2-1	CASSLARGNSYNEQFF	TGTGCCAGCAGCTTGGCCCGCGGGAACTCCTACAATGAGCAGTTCTTC
NA	many	TRBV7-6	TRBJ1-5	CASSLEARNQPQHF	TGTGCCAGCAGCTTAGAAGCGAGAAATCAGCCCCAGCATTTT
TRBD2	few	TRBV7-9	TRBJ2-2	CASSPAGAGELFF	TGTGCCAGCAGCCCCGCGGGGGCCGGGGAGCTGTTTTTT
TRBD2	many	TRBV12-3/TRBV12-4	TRBJ2-5	CASSLQRGGHETQYF	TGTGCCAGCAGTCTCCAGCGGGGGGGCCATGAGACCCAGTACTTC
TRBD2	many	TRBV6-2/TRBV6-3	TRBJ2-1	CASSRGDEQFF	TGTGCCAGCAGTCGGGGGGATGAGCAGTTCTTC